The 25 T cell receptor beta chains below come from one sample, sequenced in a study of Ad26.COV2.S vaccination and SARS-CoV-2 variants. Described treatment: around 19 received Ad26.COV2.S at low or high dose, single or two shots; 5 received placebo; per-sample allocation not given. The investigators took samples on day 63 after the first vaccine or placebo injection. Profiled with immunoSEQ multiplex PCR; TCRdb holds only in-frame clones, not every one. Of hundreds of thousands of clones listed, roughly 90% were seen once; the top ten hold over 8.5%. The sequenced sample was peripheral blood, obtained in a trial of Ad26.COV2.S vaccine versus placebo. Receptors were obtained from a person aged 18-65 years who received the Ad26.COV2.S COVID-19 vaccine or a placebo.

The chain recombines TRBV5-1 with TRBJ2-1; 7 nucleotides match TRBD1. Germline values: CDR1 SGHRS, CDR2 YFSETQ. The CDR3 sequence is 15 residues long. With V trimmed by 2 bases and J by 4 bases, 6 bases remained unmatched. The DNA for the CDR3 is TGCGCCAGCAGCTTCAGGGACAGATATTACAATGAGCAGTTCTTC. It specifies CASSFRDRYYNEQFF.

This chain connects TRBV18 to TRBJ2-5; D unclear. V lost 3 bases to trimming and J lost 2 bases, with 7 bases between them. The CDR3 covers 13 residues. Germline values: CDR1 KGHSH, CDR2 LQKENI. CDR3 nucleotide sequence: TGTGCCAGCTCACCCCAGGAGCAAGAGACCCAGTACTTC. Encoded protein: CASSPQEQETQYF.

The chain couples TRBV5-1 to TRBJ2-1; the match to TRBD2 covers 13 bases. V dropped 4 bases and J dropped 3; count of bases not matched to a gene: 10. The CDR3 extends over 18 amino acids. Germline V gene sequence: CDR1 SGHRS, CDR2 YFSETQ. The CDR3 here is CASSPGLAGLTDYNEQFF. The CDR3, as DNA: TGCGCCAGCAGCCCGGGACTAGCGGGGCTAACAGACTACAATGAGCAGTTCTTC.

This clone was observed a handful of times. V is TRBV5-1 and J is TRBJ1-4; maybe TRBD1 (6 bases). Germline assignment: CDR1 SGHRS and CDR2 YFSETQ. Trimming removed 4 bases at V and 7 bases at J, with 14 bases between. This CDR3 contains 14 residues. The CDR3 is CASSVGAQGEKLFF. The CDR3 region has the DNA TGCGCCAGCAGCGTGGGGGCACAGGGTGAAAAACTGTTTTTT.

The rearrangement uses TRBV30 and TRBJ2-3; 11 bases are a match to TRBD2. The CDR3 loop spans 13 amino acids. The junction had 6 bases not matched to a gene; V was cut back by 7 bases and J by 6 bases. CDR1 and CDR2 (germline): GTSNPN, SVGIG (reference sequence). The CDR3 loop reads CASGLAGADTQYF. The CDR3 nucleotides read TGTGCCTCAGGACTAGCGGGTGCGGATACGCAGTATTTT.

CDR3 loop: CASGITDTQYF. The DNA of the CDR3 is TGTGCCAGCGGGATCACAGATACGCAGTATTTT. The V gene is TRBV6-6, the J gene TRBJ2-3, with no clear D. This CDR3 spans 11 amino acids. Trimming pared 8 bases from V and 2 bases from J, leaving 5 bases between. CDR1 and CDR2 from the germline V gene are MNHNY and SVGAGI (reference sequence).

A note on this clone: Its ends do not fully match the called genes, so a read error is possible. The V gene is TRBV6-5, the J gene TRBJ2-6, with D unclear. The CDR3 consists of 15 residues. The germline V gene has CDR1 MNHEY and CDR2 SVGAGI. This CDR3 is CASSPVGSVANVLTF. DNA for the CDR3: TGTGCCAGCAGTCCGGTGGGCTCTGTGGCCAACGTCCTGACTTTC.

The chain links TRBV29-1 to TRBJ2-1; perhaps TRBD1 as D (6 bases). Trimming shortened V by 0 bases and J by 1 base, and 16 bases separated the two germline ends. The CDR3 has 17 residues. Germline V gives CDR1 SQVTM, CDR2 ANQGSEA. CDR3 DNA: TGCAGCGTTGAAGATCTACCCGGGACAAATTCCTACAATGAGCAGTTCTTC. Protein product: CSVEDLPGTNSYNEQFF.

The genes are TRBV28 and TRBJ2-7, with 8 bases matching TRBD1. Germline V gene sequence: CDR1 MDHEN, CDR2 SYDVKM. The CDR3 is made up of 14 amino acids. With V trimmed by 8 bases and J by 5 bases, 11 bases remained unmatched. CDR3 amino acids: CASRDRSSPNEQYF. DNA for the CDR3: TGTGCCAGCCGGGACAGGTCCTCTCCTAACGAGCAGTACTTC.

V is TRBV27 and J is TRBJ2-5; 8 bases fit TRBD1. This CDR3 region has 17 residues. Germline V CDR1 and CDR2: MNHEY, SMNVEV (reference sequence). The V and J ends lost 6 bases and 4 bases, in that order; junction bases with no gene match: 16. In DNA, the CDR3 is TGTGCCAGCAGCGCCGAATCTGGGACAGGTCACGGAGAGACCCAGTACTTC. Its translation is CASSAESGTGHGETQYF.

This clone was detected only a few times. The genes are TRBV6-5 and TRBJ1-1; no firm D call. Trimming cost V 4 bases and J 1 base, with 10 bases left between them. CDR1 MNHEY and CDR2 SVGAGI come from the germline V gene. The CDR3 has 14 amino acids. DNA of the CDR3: TGTGCCAGCAGTTCCCGGGGAGGGAACACTGAAGCTTTCTTT. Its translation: CASSSRGGNTEAFF.

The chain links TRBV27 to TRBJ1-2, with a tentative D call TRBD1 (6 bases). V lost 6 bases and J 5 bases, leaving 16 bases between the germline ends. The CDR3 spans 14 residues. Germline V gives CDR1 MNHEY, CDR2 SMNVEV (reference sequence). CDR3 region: CASRALGGAYGYTF. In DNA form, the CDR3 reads TGTGCCAGCAGGGCCCTTGGGGGGGCATATGGCTACACCTTC.

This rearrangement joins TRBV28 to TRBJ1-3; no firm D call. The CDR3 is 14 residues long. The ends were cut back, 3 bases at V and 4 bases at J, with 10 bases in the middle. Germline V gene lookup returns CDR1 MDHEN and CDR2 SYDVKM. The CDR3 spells CASSFLNSGNTIYF. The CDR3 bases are TGTGCCAGCAGTTTTCTTAATTCAGGAAACACCATATATTTT.

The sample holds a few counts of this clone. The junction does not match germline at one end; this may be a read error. The chain's CDR3 is CSARVSGGFPF. CDR3 DNA sequence: TGCAGTGCTAGAGTTAGCGGGGGATTTCCCTTC. The gene calls are TRBV20-1 and TRBJ2-7; 9 bases agree with TRBD2. The CDR3 loop spans 11 amino acids. CDR1 and CDR2 from the germline V gene are DFQATT and SNEGSKA (reference sequence).

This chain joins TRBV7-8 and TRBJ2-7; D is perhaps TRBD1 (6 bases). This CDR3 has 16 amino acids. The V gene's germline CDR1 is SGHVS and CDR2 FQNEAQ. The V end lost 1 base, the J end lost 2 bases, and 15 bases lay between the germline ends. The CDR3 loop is CASSLEPQTGTYEQYF. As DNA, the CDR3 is TGTGCCAGCAGCTTAGAGCCCCAGACAGGAACCTACGAGCAGTACTTC.

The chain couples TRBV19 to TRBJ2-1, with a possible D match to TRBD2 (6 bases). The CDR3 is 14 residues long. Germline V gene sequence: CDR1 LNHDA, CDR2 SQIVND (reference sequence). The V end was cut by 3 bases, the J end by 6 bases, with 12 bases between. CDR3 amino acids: CASSMRDFSNEQFF. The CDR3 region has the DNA TGTGCCAGTAGTATGAGGGACTTTTCCAATGAGCAGTTCTTC. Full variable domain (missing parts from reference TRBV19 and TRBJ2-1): DGGITQSPKYLFRKEGQNVTLSCEQNLNHDAMYWYRQDPGQGLRLIYYSQIVNDFQKGDIAEGYSVSREKKESFPLTVTSAQKNPTAFYLCASSMRDFSNEQFFGPGTRLTVL.

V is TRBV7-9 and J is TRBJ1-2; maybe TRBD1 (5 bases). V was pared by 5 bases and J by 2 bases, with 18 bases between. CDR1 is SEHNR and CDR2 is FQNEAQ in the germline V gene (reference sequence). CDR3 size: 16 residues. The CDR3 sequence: CASSSVQATVNYGYTF. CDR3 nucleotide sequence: TGTGCCAGCAGCAGCGTACAGGCTACGGTGAACTATGGCTACACCTTC.

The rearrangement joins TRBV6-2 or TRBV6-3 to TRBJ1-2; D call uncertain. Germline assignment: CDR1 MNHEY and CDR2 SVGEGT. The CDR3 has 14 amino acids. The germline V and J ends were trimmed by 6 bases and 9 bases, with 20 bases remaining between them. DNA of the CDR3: TGTGCCAGCAGCCGCCCCCCAAGCCGCGGGAGCTACACCTTC. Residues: CASSRPPSRGSYTF.

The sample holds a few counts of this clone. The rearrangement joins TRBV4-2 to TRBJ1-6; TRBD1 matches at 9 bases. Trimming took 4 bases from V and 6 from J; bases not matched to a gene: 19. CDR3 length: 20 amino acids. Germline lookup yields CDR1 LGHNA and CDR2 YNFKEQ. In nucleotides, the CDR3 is TGTGCCAGCAGCCCGGCCCTAACCGGGACAGGGCGTAGGCTTAATTCACCCCTCCACTTT. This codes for CASSPALTGTGRRLNSPLHF.

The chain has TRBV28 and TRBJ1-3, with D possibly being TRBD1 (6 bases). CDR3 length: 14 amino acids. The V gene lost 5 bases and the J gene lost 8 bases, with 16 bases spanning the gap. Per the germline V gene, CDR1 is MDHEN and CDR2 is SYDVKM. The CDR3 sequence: CASSEQGPADTIYF. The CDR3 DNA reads TGTGCCAGCAGTGAACAGGGACCCGCGGACACCATATATTTT.

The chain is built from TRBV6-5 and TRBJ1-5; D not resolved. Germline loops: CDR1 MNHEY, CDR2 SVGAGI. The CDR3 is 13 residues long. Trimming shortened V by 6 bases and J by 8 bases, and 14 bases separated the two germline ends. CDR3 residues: CASRKFPVEPQHF. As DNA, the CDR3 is TGTGCCAGCAGGAAGTTCCCTGTGGAGCCCCAGCATTTT.

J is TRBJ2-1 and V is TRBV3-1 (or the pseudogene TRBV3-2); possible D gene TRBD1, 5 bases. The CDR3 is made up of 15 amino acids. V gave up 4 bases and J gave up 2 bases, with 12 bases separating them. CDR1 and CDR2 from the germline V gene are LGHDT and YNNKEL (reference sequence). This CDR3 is CASSPDSSAYNEQFF. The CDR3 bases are TGTGCCAGCAGCCCTGACAGCTCTGCCTACAATGAGCAGTTCTTC.

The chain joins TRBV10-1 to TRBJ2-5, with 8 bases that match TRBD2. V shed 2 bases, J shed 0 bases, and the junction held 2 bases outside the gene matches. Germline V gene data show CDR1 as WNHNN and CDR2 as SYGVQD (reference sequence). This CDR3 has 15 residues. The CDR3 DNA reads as TGCGCCAGCAGTGAGGAGCGGGGGTACCAAGAGACCCAGTACTTC. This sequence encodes CASSEERGYQETQYF.

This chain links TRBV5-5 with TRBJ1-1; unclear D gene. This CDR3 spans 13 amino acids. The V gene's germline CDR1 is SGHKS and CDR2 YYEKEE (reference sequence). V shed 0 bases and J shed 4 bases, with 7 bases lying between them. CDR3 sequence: CASSLEEGTEAFF. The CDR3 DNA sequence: TGTGCCAGCAGCTTGGAAGAGGGCACTGAAGCTTTCTTT.

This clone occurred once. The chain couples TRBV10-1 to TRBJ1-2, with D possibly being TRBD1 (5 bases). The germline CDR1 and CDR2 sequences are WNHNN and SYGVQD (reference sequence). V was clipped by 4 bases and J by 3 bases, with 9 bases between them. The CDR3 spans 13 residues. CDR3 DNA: TGCGCCAGCAGTGCCGAGACAGACTATGGCTACACCTTC. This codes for CASSAETDYGYTF.